Described below is a single T cell receptor (beta chain) sequence and its context. This entry is derived from a study of blood T cell repertoires in COVID-19. Study in general: Researchers got acute and convalescent COVID-19 samples from the United States, Italy and Spain. Sources were T cells, B-cell-depleted T cells, or PBMCs; the material itself was cDNA or gDNA.

Authors' methods: Nucleated cell number was recorded as an estimate derived from reference gene primer amplification. Method: immunoSEQ multiplex PCR; TCRdb's copy keeps in-frame clones and lacks some. V and J calls and clone size are those listed in that table; D and trimming were worked out from the DNA. The repertoire consists of about half a million clones, with roughly 85% occurring once and the leading ten covering approximately 2.9%. The germline V gene encodes CDR1 LGHNT and CDR2 FRNRAP. The CDR3 extends over 14 amino acids. The sequence was collected from a human donor in a cohort sampled during active COVID-19. Sequencing used peripheral blood. The V and J genes are TRBV12-5 and TRBJ2-3, with 7 bases aligning to TRBD2. The DNA for the CDR3 is TGTGCAGGCGGGGAGGGGATGACGACAGATACGCAGTATTTT. Its protein is CAGGEGMTTDTQYF.